The 10 T cell receptor beta chains below come from one sample, sequenced in a study of blood T cell repertoires in COVID-19 (dated by TCRdb to between 2020 and 2021). The method behind the library was the immunoSEQ multiplex PCR assay. TCRdb took over this immuneACCESS table, retaining in-frame rearrangements with V and J assigned. Such tables are incomplete; in checked studies, under half of the missing clones stem from an unresolved V gene, and the remainder is unexplained. For this sample there are 300,000 to 450,000 clones; around 87% appear just once. About 3% of the sample is taken by the ten largest. The material sequenced was peripheral blood. All receptors derive from a human donor in a cohort sampled during active COVID-19.

The chain links TRBV7-9 to TRBJ1-6, with D perhaps matching TRBD1 (6 bases). From germline, CDR1 is SEHNR and CDR2 FQNEAQ (reference sequence). Trimming cost V 4 bases and J 6 bases, with 16 bases left between them. The CDR3 has 16 residues. The CDR3: CASSSQGKLGNSPLHF. CDR3 in DNA: TGTGCCAGCAGCTCCCAGGGGAAACTAGGTAATTCACCCCTCCACTTT.

In this sample, this clone turned up once. The chain has TRBV27 and TRBJ2-1, with TRBD1 matching 8 bases. Germline V gene sequence: CDR1 MNHEY, CDR2 SMNVEV (reference sequence). J lost 12 bases, V lost 2 bases, and 12 bases had no gene match. This CDR3 has 15 amino acids. CDR3 sequence (DNA): TGTGCCAGCAGTTTAACCCCCCCCCGGACAGGGTTGCAGTTCTTC. Its protein is CASSLTPPRTGLQFF.

This rearrangement joins TRBV3-1 (or the pseudogene TRBV3-2) to TRBJ1-1; no reliable D call. Germline V gene lookup returns CDR1 LGHDT and CDR2 YNNKEL (reference sequence). Deletions cut 5 bases from V and 5 bases from J, with 12 bases between. There are 13 residues in the CDR3. CDR3 in amino acids: CASSSTLRTEAFF. The CDR3 coding sequence is TGTGCCAGCAGCTCAACCTTGAGGACTGAAGCTTTCTTT.

This rearrangement joins TRBV5-4 to TRBJ2-5, with D possibly being TRBD2 (6 bases). Trimming removed 0 bases at V and 3 bases at J, with 9 bases between. CDR1 and CDR2 from the germline V gene are SGHNT and YYREEE (reference sequence). The CDR3 has 14 residues. The CDR3 sequence: CASSLAGGEETQYF. DNA for the CDR3: TGTGCCAGCAGCTTGGCTGGAGGGGAAGAGACCCAGTACTTC.

In this sample, this clone turned up once. V is TRBV29-1 and J is TRBJ2-5, with TRBD2 as a possible D gene (7 bases). V lost 1 base, J lost 5 bases, and 23 bases lay in between. Germline CDR1 reads SQVTM; CDR2 reads ANQGSEA. The CDR3 loop spans 17 amino acids. The CDR3 is CSVEVKTIGGGLETQYF. The CDR3 DNA reads as TGCAGCGTTGAAGTTAAGACCATCGGCGGGGGCTTGGAGACCCAGTACTTC. The whole variable domain, filled in from reference TRBV29-1 and TRBJ2-5, reads SAVISQKPSRDICQRGTSLTIQCQVDSQVTMMFWYRQQPGQSLTLIATANQGSEATYESGFVIDKFPISRPNLTFSTLTVSNMSPEDSSIYLCSVEVKTIGGGLETQYFGPGTRLLVL.

This clone was counted only a few times. The rearrangement uses TRBV4-1 and TRBJ1-1; maybe TRBD1 (6 bases). The germline CDR1 and CDR2 sequences are MGHRA and YSYEKL. Trimming took off 3 bases at V and 4 bases at J, with 18 bases between the two ends. The CDR3 loop spans 16 amino acids. The DNA for the CDR3 is TGCGCCAGCAGCCAGCCTACCAGGGGTAGGGCCACTGAAGCTTTCTTT. It codes for CASSQPTRGRATEAFF.

The rearrangement links TRBV20-1 to TRBJ2-7; 7 positions agree with TRBD2. V lost 3 bases to trimming and J lost 2 bases; unmatched junction nucleotides: 10. The CDR3 sequence is 15 residues long. Germline values: CDR1 DFQATT, CDR2 SNEGSKA (reference sequence). CDR3 loop: CSASGGAGRTYEQYF. For the CDR3, the DNA is TGCAGTGCTAGTGGAGGAGCGGGACGGACCTACGAGCAGTACTTC.

The rearrangement uses TRBV21-1 and TRBJ1-6; TRBD1 is the table's D call and was not checked against the DNA. TRBV21-1 is designated a pseudogene. There are 15 residues in the CDR3. Here the CDR3 DNA reads TGTGCCAGCAGCAAAGTGGGGGCAGACAGTTCACCCCTCCACTTT. It yields the protein CASSKVGADSSPLHF.

Here the CDR3 reads CAISRTNSYNEQFF. In DNA form, the CDR3 reads TGTGCCATCAGTCGGACTAACTCCTACAATGAGCAGTTCTTC. The gene calls are TRBV10-3 and TRBJ2-1; a possible D gene is TRBD2 (6 bases). CDR1 ENHRY and CDR2 SYGVKD come from the germline V gene. V was clipped by 5 bases and J by 0 bases, with 8 bases between them. This CDR3 has 14 residues.

The chain joins TRBV7-9 to TRBJ2-1; TRBD1 matches at 9 bases. The CDR3 consists of 15 residues. The germline V gene has CDR1 SEHNR and CDR2 FQNEAQ (reference sequence). The V segment lost 0 bases and the J segment 8 bases; nucleotides outside the gene matches: 5. The chain's CDR3 is CASSLAGQGMYEQFF. CDR3 nucleotide sequence: TGTGCCAGCAGCTTAGCGGGACAGGGTATGTATGAGCAGTTCTTC.